Given below is one TCR beta chain in context. Its antigen is still unknown. Healthy Caucasian individuals from Russia aged about 6 to 100 were enrolled as donors. This specimen comes from a study of blood T cells in healthy people across ages. Study-level points and caveats: Both naive CD4+ cell counts and diversity were greater in long-lived donors than in aged donors.

Sample-barcoded 5' priming and a J-beta primer mix drove a second PCR of roughly 7 to 11 cycles. TCRdb independently ran MiXCR on the 5' RACE reads; one entry per CDR3 protein. The sample includes hundreds of thousands of distinct CDR3 sequences, 45% to 50% of them seen just once. Germline CDR1 and CDR2: SGHRS and YFSETQ. This CDR3 is 19 amino acids long. J lost 0 bases, V lost 4 bases, and 13 bases had no gene match. The source material was blood. This rearrangement joins TRBV5-1 to TRBJ2-3; 11 nucleotides match TRBD1. The sequence came from a woman aged 55-69 years in good health. CDR3 in DNA: TGCGCCAGCAGCAACGGGGCCCCGGGACAGGGGGGGAGCACAGATACGCAGTATTTT. Protein product: CASSNGAPGQGGSTDTQYF.